Below, 18 T cell receptor beta chains from the same sample are listed, as sequenced in a study of cytomegalovirus exposure and HLA in healthy donors. PCR used 60 Vbeta primers and 13 Jbeta primers. Some clones are missing from TCRdb's copy, which holds only in-frame ones; the method was immunoSEQ multiplex PCR. The sample has 80,000 to 100,000 clones, approximately 80% seen once; the top ten hold roughly 3.5%. Material: PBMCs. These receptors all come from a male donor in good health and CMV-seropositive.

This clone has a handful of counts. The chain couples TRBV30 to TRBJ1-2, with 11 bases fitting TRBD1. The CDR3 contains 13 residues. Trimming cost V 2 bases and J 6 bases; bases outside gene matches: 2. Germline V gene sequence: CDR1 GTSNPN, CDR2 SVGIG (reference sequence). For the CDR3, the DNA is TGTGCCTGGAGTCGGGACAGGGGGGATGGCTACACCTTC. Translation: CAWSRDRGDGYTF. Full variable domain (outside the CDR3, taken from reference TRBV30 and TRBJ1-2): SQTIHQWPATLVQPVGSPLSLECTVEGTSNPNLYWYRQAAGRGLQLLFYSVGIGQISSEVPQNLSASRPQDRQFILSSKKLLLSDSGFYLCAWSRDRGDGYTFGSGTRLTVV.

The rearrangement links TRBV2 to TRBJ1-5; D perhaps matches TRBD1 (6 bases). The CDR3 is 14 amino acids. V was shortened by 4 bases and J by 7 bases, with 14 bases between the two germline ends. The germline V gene encodes CDR1 SNHLY and CDR2 FYNNEI. This CDR3 is CASSVGGGEQPQHF. The CDR3 region has the DNA TGTGCCAGCAGTGTTGGTGGGGGCGAACAGCCCCAGCATTTT.

The chain is built from TRBV6-5 and TRBJ1-1; maybe TRBD1 (6 bases). CDR3 length: 14 residues. V lost 5 bases and J 1 base, leaving 11 bases between the germline ends. Germline CDR1 is MNHEY and CDR2 is SVGAGI. CDR3 nucleotide sequence: TGTGCCAGCAGTCGAGGACAGACGAACACTGAAGCTTTCTTT. It yields the protein CASSRGQTNTEAFF.

The chain recombines TRBV19 with TRBJ2-5; perhaps TRBD1 as D (6 bases). V was trimmed by 5 bases and J by 5 bases, leaving 12 bases between them. The germline V gene has CDR1 LNHDA and CDR2 SQIVND (reference sequence). This CDR3 comprises 13 residues. The CDR3 DNA is TGTGCCAGTAGTTCCCGAAGGGGGGAGACCCAGTACTTC. Its protein is CASSSRRGETQYF.

The chain links TRBV30 to TRBJ1-5; no definite D call. This CDR3 has 13 amino acids. The germline gives CDR1 GTSNPN, CDR2 SVGIG (reference sequence). V lost 0 bases and J 7 bases, leaving 10 bases between the germline ends. The CDR3, as DNA: TGTGCCTGGAGTGTAAGGGCGGGACAGCCCCAGCATTTT. Its protein is CAWSVRAGQPQHF.

This chain links TRBV27 with TRBJ1-5, with D possibly matching TRBD1 (5 bases). The CDR3 consists of 16 residues. Trimming stripped 6 bases from V and 9 bases from J, with 24 bases between. Germline V gene lookup returns CDR1 MNHEY and CDR2 SMNVEV (reference sequence). Here the CDR3 DNA reads TGTGCCAGCAGCCCACCGCCCGGACCGGGGGTAGGGCCCCAGCATTTT. Translation: CASSPPPGPGVGPQHF.

The chain links TRBV5-4 to TRBJ2-7; D might be TRBD1 (5 bases). There are 13 residues in the CDR3. The V end was cut by 0 bases, the J end by 5 bases, with 9 bases between. Germline CDR1 reads SGHNT; CDR2 reads YYREEE (reference sequence). CDR3 residues: CASSLAGLDEQYF. The CDR3 DNA sequence: TGTGCCAGCAGCTTGGCAGGGCTCGACGAGCAGTACTTC. Full variable domain (missing parts from reference TRBV5-4 and TRBJ2-7): ETGVTQSPTHLIKTRGQQVTLRCSSQSGHNTVSWYQQALGQGPQFIFQYYREEENGRGNFPPRFSGLQFPNYSSELNVNALELDDSALYLCASSLAGLDEQYFGPGTRLTVT.

The J gene is TRBJ2-2, the V gene TRBV5-4, with TRBD2 matching over 14 bases. The CDR3 totals 18 residues. Germline assignment: CDR1 SGHNT and CDR2 YYREEE (reference sequence). The trim removed 2 bases at V and 0 bases at J, leaving 3 bases unmatched. CDR3 nucleotides: TGTGCCAGCAGCTTTGGACTAGCGGGGGGTACGAACACCGGGGAGCTGTTTTTT. Translating it yields CASSFGLAGGTNTGELFF.

This chain joins TRBV5-8 and TRBJ1-6, with D perhaps matching TRBD1 (5 bases). From germline, CDR1 is SGHTS and CDR2 YDEGEE. This CDR3 comprises 15 residues. V shed 4 bases and J shed 3 bases, with 11 bases lying between them. The CDR3 coding sequence is TGTGCCAGCAGCCTGACAGAAATCTATAATTCACCCCTCCACTTT. Translated, it gives CASSLTEIYNSPLHF.

Only a few counts were recorded for this clone. The chain combines TRBV4-2 with TRBJ2-3; 10 nucleotides align to TRBD2. The CDR3 is 14 amino acids. Germline V CDR1 and CDR2: LGHNA, YNFKEQ. Trimming took 6 bases from V and 4 from J; bases not matched to a gene: 4. Here the CDR3 DNA reads TGTGCCAGCAGAAGCGGGGGGGCTGCAGATACGCAGTATTTT. Its protein is CASRSGGAADTQYF.

This chain links TRBV7-9 with TRBJ2-5; weak D call: TRBD2 (6 bases). The CDR3 consists of 16 residues. The germline CDR1 and CDR2 sequences are SEHNR and FQNEAQ (reference sequence). Deletions cut 1 base from V and 1 base from J, with 13 bases between. This CDR3 reads CASSLVLGTFQETQYF. CDR3 coding DNA: TGTGCCAGCAGCTTAGTGTTGGGGACTTTCCAAGAGACCCAGTACTTC.

This clone was observed a single time. This rearrangement joins TRBV9 to TRBJ2-7; possibly TRBD2 for D (5 bases). V was shortened by 0 bases and J by 1 base, with 8 bases between the two germline ends. CDR1 SGDLS and CDR2 YYNGEE come from the germline V gene. The CDR3 runs to 14 residues. CDR3 bases: TGTGCCAGCAGCGTAGGAGGGTATTCCTACGAGCAGTACTTC. It yields the protein CASSVGGYSYEQYF.

This chain connects TRBV4-1 to TRBJ1-2; D unclear. This CDR3 is built from 13 residues. V lost 1 base, J lost 4 bases, and 7 bases lay in between. The germline V gene has CDR1 MGHRA and CDR2 YSYEKL. CDR3 loop: CASSQAPVYGYTF. In nucleotides, the CDR3 is TGCGCCAGCAGCCAAGCGCCGGTCTATGGCTACACCTTC.

This clone was detected only a few times. The CDR3 DNA follows: TGTGCCAGCAGTTACGGGACAGAAACTAGATACAATGAGCAGTTCTTC. Translation: CASSYGTETRYNEQFF. The genes are TRBV7-2 and TRBJ2-1; 7 nucleotides align to TRBD1. In germline, CDR1 is SGHTA, CDR2 FQGNSA. Losses at the gene ends were 6 bases for V and 4 bases for J; bases not matched to a gene: 12. The CDR3 runs 16 residues.

This sequence joins TRBV19 and TRBJ1-2; the match to TRBD1 covers 8 bases. This CDR3 contains 14 residues. With 5 bases clipped from V and 7 bases from J, the junction kept 9 bases outside the gene matches. Germline CDR1 is LNHDA and CDR2 is SQIVND (reference sequence). The CDR3 bases are TGTGCCAGTAGTGATGGACAGGGTATTTCTGGCTACACCTTC. Translating it yields CASSDGQGISGYTF.

The V gene is TRBV4-1, the J gene TRBJ2-7; 7 bases agree with TRBD1. The CDR3 loop spans 16 amino acids. CDR1 and CDR2 (germline): MGHRA, YSYEKL. J gave up 1 base and V 4 bases, and 10 bases lay outside the gene matches. The CDR3 protein is CASSPGGGRGSYEQYF. CDR3 sequence (DNA): TGCGCCAGCAGCCCAGGTGGGGGCAGGGGGTCCTACGAGCAGTACTTC.

V usage is TRBV6-1 and J usage is TRBJ1-4; 7 positions match TRBD1. The V gene's germline CDR1 is MNHNS and CDR2 SASEGT. The CDR3 consists of 14 residues. The ends lost 6 bases at V and 8 bases at J; junction bases unmatched: 9. CDR3 amino acids: CASREGARPEKLFF. DNA for the CDR3: TGTGCCAGCAGAGAGGGGGCGCGCCCCGAAAAACTGTTTTTT.

The V call is TRBV5-1, the J call TRBJ2-2, with D possibly being TRBD1 (5 bases). Per the germline V gene, CDR1 is SGHRS and CDR2 is YFSETQ. The CDR3 totals 14 residues. Trimming cost V 5 bases and J 1 base, with 9 bases left between them. In DNA, the CDR3 is TGCGCCAGCAGACAAGGACAGAACACCGGGGAGCTGTTTTTT. This sequence encodes CASRQGQNTGELFF.